Below, one T cell receptor beta chain is given with its context. Its target is unknown. The V gene's germline CDR1 is MRHNA and CDR2 SNTAGT. With 4 bases removed from V and 3 bases from J, the gap between germline ends came to 9 bases. This CDR3 spans 14 amino acids. The source of the sample is a study of OX40 agonist ivuxolimab in advanced cancers. Study-wide background: The dose-escalation group included hepatocellular carcinoma, melanoma, renal cell carcinoma and head and neck cancer.

Regarding the study as a whole: Part of the nonresponder group also had normalized T-cell clonal expansion that was low. At 0.1 to 3.0 mg/kg, clonal expansion of CD4+ and CD8+ blood T cells had occurred by week 6.

Profiling relied on immunoSEQ multiplex PCR, and the TCRdb table lists in-frame clones only, not all of them. This table holds 65,000 to 70,000 clones, nearly 90% found once. This chain links TRBV6-4 with TRBJ2-2; D may be TRBD2 (5 bases). Sequences were derived from CD4+ or CD8+ T cells sorted from blood, sampled in a trial of the OX40 agonist ivuxolimab. The origin of this receptor is an adult with an advanced solid tumor such as melanoma, head and neck, liver or kidney cancer. The CDR3 protein is CASSAGRHTGELFF. Here the CDR3 DNA reads TGTGCCAGCAGTGCGGGAAGGCACACCGGGGAGCTGTTTTTT.